This TCR beta chain derives from a study of CD8+ T cells in alopecia areata. Across the whole study: For 6 to 18 months, tofacitinib was taken, and 6 months off drug followed. Notes on the study in general: With patients, TCR sharing proved less clear than in mice, a difference possibly related to HLA. Lesional scalp, especially alopecia totalis/universalis, showed higher clonality than normal scalp. Tissue-resident alphabeta T cells belonging to normal skin likewise get sequenced within scalp specimens.

The V gene lost 6 bases and the J gene lost 4 bases, with 12 bases spanning the gap. Germline CDR1 and CDR2: MDHEN and SYDVKM. CDR3 length: 13 amino acids. A single count supports this clone. Its antigen is unidentified. Extraction of RNA preceded its reverse transcription into cDNA, which served as the sequencing template. Only in-frame clones appear in the TCRdb table, and some are missing; sequencing was by immunoSEQ multiplex PCR. Of 250,000 or so clones in the sample, around 67% are singletons; the top ten hold around 1.2%. The TCR comes from a human donor with alopecia areata. The sequences come from CD4+ T cells sorted from blood, collected at week 0. This sequence joins TRBV28 and TRBJ1-2; D perhaps matches TRBD1 (5 bases). The CDR3 loop is CASRPQGPYGYTF. DNA for the CDR3: TGTGCCAGCAGGCCTCAGGGCCCCTATGGCTACACCTTC.